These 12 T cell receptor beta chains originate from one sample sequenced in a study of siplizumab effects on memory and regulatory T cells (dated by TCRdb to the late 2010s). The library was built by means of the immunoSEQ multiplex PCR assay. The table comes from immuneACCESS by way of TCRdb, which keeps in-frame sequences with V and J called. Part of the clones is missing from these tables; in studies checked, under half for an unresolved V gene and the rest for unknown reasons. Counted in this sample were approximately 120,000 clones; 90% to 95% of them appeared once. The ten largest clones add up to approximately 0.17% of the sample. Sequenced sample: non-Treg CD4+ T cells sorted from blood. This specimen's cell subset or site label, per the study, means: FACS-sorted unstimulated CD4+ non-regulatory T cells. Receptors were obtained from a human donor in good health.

For the CDR3, the DNA is TGTGCCAGCGCCGAACTTACCCTCGGACAGAACTACGAGCAGTACTTC. Translating it yields CASAELTLGQNYEQYF. The chain has TRBV7-9 and TRBJ2-7; TRBD1 might be the D (6 bases). From germline, CDR1 is SEHNR and CDR2 FQNEAQ (reference sequence). This CDR3 is built from 16 residues. Between the trimmed V and J ends, which lost 8 bases and 3 bases, there was a span of 23 bases. Filled out from reference TRBV7-9 and TRBJ2-7, the complete variable domain reads DTGVSQNPRHKITKRGQNVTFRCDPISEHNRLYWYRQTLGQGPEFLTYFQNEAQLEKSRLLSDRFSAERPKGSFSTLEIQRTEQGDSAMYLCASAELTLGQNYEQYFGPGTRLTVT.

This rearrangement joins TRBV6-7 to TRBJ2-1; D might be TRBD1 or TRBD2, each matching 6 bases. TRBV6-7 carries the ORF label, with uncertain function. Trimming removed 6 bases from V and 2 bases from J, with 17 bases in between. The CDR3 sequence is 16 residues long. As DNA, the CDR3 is TGTGCCAGCAGCCCAGCCCCGGGGGCAACCTACAATGAGCAGTTCTTC. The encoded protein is CASSPAPGATYNEQFF.

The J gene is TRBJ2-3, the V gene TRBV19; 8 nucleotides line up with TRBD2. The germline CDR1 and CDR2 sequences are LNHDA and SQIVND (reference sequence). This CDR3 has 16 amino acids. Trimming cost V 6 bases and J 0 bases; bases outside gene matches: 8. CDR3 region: CASRMSGGPSTDTQYF. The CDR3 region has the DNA TGTGCCAGTAGGATGAGCGGGGGACCTAGCACAGATACGCAGTATTTT. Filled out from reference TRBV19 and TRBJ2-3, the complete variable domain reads DGGITQSPKYLFRKEGQNVTLSCEQNLNHDAMYWYRQDPGQGLRLIYYSQIVNDFQKGDIAEGYSVSREKKESFPLTVTSAQKNPTAFYLCASRMSGGPSTDTQYFGPGTRLTVL.

CDR3 in DNA: TGTGCCAGCAGGGGCAGGAGGGGGGATGGCACTGAAGCTTTCTTT. This translates into CASRGRRGDGTEAFF. The chain uses TRBV27 and TRBJ1-1; D is perhaps TRBD1 (6 bases). The CDR3 contains 15 residues. From germline, CDR1 is MNHEY and CDR2 SMNVEV (reference sequence). The V end was cut by 6 bases, the J end by 4 bases, with 18 bases between.

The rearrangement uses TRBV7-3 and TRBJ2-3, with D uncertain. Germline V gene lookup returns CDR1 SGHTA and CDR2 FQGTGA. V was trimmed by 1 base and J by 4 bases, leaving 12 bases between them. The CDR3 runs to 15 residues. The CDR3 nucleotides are TGTGCCAGCAGCTTAAGAAGCTTCCAATCAGATACGCAGTATTTT. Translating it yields CASSLRSFQSDTQYF.

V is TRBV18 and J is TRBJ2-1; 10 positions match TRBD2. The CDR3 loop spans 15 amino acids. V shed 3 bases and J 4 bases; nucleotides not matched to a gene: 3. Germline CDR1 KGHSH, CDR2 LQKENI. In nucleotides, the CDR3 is TGTGCCAGCTCACCGAGCGGGGGGGAGTACAATGAGCAGTTCTTC. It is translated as CASSPSGGEYNEQFF.

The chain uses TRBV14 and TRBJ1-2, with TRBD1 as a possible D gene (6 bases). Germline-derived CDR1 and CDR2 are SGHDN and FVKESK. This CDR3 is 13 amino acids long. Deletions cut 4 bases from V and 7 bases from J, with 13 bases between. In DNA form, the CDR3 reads TGTGCCAGCAGCCGAGGGAGCAGGGGTGGCTACACCTTC. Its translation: CASSRGSRGGYTF.

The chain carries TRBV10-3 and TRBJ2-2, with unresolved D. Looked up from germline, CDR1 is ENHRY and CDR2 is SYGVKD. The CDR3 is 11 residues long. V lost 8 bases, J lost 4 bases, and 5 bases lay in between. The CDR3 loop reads CAIRSTGELFF. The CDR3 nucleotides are TGTGCCATCCGTAGCACCGGGGAGCTGTTTTTT.

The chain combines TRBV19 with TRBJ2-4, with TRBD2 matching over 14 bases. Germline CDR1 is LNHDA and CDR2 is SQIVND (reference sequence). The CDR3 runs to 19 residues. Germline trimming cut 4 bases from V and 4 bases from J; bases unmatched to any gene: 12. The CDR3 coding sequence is TGTGCCAGTAGTAGTCGACTAGCGGGGGGGGACCTCAAGAAAAACATTCAGTACTTC. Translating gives CASSSRLAGGDLKKNIQYF.

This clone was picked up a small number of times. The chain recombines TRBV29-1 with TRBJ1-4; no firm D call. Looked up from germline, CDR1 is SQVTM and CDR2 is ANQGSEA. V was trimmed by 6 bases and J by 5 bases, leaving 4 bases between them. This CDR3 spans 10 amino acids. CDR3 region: CSVGNEKLFF. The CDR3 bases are TGCAGCGTGGGAAATGAAAAACTGTTTTTT.

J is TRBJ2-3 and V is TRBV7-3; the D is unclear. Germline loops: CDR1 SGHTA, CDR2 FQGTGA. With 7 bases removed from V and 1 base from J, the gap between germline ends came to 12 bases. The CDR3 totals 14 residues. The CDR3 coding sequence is TGTGCCAGCACCACGAGGTCCGGCACAGATACGCAGTATTTT. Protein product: CASTTRSGTDTQYF.

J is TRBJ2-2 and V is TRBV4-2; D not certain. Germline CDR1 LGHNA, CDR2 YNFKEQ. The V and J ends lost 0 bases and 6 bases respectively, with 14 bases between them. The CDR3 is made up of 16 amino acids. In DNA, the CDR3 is TGTGCCAGCAGCCAAGAAAGAACCGCGTCCTCCGGGGAGCTGTTTTTT. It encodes CASSQERTASSGELFF.